This T cell receptor beta chain came from a study of cytomegalovirus exposure and HLA in healthy donors. Turning to the study itself: Clustering assigned approximately 78% of the approximately 370 genotyped donors to the Caucasian-associated ancestry cluster.

The PCR was carried out with 60 Vbeta primers and 13 Jbeta primers. TCRdb keeps only in-frame clones here, not all; method: immunoSEQ multiplex PCR. The sample includes approximately 250,000 clones, about 88% of them seen just once. Findings and limits, study-wide: A later analysis linked a missense DCLRE1C variant to TCR beta V- and J-gene trimming. Among TCR sequences, most were rare, though some public TCRs appeared in many donors.

Comments on this clone: Its antigen is unidentified.

V lost 5 bases and J lost 10, with 14 bases in between. This CDR3 contains 12 residues. The germline V gene encodes CDR1 LNHDA and CDR2 SQIVND (reference sequence). The chain uses TRBV19 and TRBJ1-1; a possible D gene is TRBD1 (6 bases). This TCR was sampled from a girl aged 2 to 9 in good health and CMV-seronegative. Sequencing was performed on PBMCs. The CDR3 sequence is CASSGRGSRAFF. DNA for the CDR3: TGTGCCAGTAGTGGCAGGGGTAGTAGAGCTTTCTTT.